These T cell receptor beta chains were read from a single sample in a study of radiotherapy plus CTLA-4 blockade in lung cancer. Assay: immunoSEQ multiplex PCR; the TCRdb copy retains only in-frame clones and omits some. The data hold around 110,000 clones, with under 90% observed a single time. Here the sequenced sample was peripheral blood, taken from a patient treated with radiotherapy plus ipilimumab. These receptors originate from a human donor with non-small cell lung cancer that progressed on radiotherapy plus ipilimumab. Some clones in this sample may be carry-over from other donors' samples. The CDR3 runs from the conserved cysteine through the conserved F or W. A D gene is named only where the DNA matches it firmly. Part of the rows lack a size; the others show once, few, many or a class for expanded clones.

d_call,j_call,clone_size,v_call,cdr3_aa,cdr3_nt
NA,TRBJ2-2,NA,TRBV11-1,CASSGEGRRARATGELFF,TGTGCCAGCAGTGGAGAGGGGAGGAGGGCGAGGGCCACCGGGGAGCTGTTTTTT
NA,TRBJ1-2,NA,TRBV23-1,CASSRDMDGRFYGYTF,TGCGCCAGCAGTCGCGACATGGACGGACGATTCTATGGCTACACCTTC
NA,TRBJ1-5,few,TRBV21-1,CASSQLEGNQPQHF,TGTGCCAGCAGCCAACTGGAGGGCAATCAGCCCCAGCATTTT
TRBD1,TRBJ2-7,NA,TRBV5-4,CASSLATGGDEQYF,TGTGCCAGCAGCTTGGCGACAGGGGGCGACGAGCAGTACTTC
TRBD1,TRBJ2-1,NA,TRBV5-4,CASSLTGQGIDNEQFF,TGTGCCAGCAGTTTGACGGGACAGGGGATCGACAATGAGCAGTTCTTC
NA,TRBJ2-3,NA,TRBV7-2,CASTRRVGTDTQYF,TGTGCCAGTACACGGCGGGTGGGAACAGATACGCAGTATTTT
TRBD2,TRBJ2-1,NA,TRBV5-1,CASSALAGNSYNEQFF,TGCGCCAGCAGCGCATTAGCGGGGAACTCCTACAATGAGCAGTTCTTC
TRBD1,TRBJ1-1,NA,TRBV5-4,CASSRQGVDTEAFF,TGTGCCAGCAGCAGGCAGGGGGTAGACACTGAAGCTTTCTTT
NA,TRBJ2-3,NA,TRBV5-1,CASSLASTDTQYF,TGCGCCAGCAGCTTAGCTAGCACAGATACGCAGTATTTT
TRBD1,TRBJ1-2,once,TRBV4-3,CASSQAGTDNYGYTF,TGCGCCAGCAGCCAGGCCGGGACAGACAACTATGGCTACACCTTC
NA,TRBJ1-5,NA,TRBV28,CASSAQGTQHF,TGTGCCAGCAGCGCCCAGGGGACCCAGCATTTT
NA,TRBJ2-7,NA,TRBV15,CATSRDRGGQNSYEQYF,TGTGCCACCAGCAGAGATAGGGGGGGACAGAACTCCTACGAGCAGTACTTC
TRBD2,TRBJ2-7,NA,TRBV7-9,CASSLKGAGVYEQYF,TGTGCCAGCAGCTTAAAGGGTGCGGGGGTCTACGAGCAGTACTTC
TRBD1,TRBJ1-1,NA,TRBV19,CASHLQTGEKAFF,TGTGCCAGCCACCTCCAGACAGGGGAGAAAGCTTTCTTT
TRBD2,TRBJ2-3,NA,TRBV5-1,CASSLGLAGPADTQYF,TGCGCCAGCAGCTTGGGGCTAGCGGGGCCCGCAGATACGCAGTATTTT
TRBD1,TRBJ1-5,NA,TRBV6-6,CASSFGQGQPQHF,TGTGCCAGCAGTTTTGGACAGGGACAGCCCCAGCATTTT
NA,TRBJ1-1,NA,TRBV7-6,CASSFGSWTENTEAFF,TGTGCCAGCAGCTTTGGAAGCTGGACAGAGAACACTGAAGCTTTCTTC